This TCR beta chain was found in a study of metastatic and nonmetastatic thyroid tumors. From the PCR reads, TCRdb re-called clones with MiXCR. Altogether about 29,000 clones are present, around 17% being singletons, with the ten largest covering around 4%. No treatment had been given to any patient before thyroid surgery. This clone has at least ten counts. The sample consisted of blood. The clonotype comes from a female donor with papillary thyroid cancer or a benign thyroid nodule (not recorded which). Some clones in this sample may be carry-over from other donors' samples.

The DNA of the CDR3 is TGTGCCAGCAGCACCCTTGGGACTGTTCTTGAGACCCAGTACTTC. Protein product: CASSTLGTVLETQYF. V gene TRBV3-1 combines with J gene TRBJ2-5; D might be TRBD2 (6 bases). The V gene lost 5 bases and the J gene lost 5 bases, with 18 bases spanning the gap. The CDR3 contains 15 residues. Germline V gene lookup returns CDR1 LGHDT and CDR2 YNNKEL (reference sequence).